Following are 25 T cell receptor beta chains from one sample sequenced in a study of blood T cell repertoires in COVID-19. Clones were sequenced by immunoSEQ multiplex PCR, and TCRdb holds only the in-frame ones, with some missing. Here the sample spans 370,000 or so clones, over 75% being singletons. The material sequenced was PBMCs or T cells enriched from blood (not recorded which). The origin of the receptors is a young man who had recovered from COVID-19.

The chain links TRBV2 to TRBJ1-3, with TRBD1 matching 8 bases. This CDR3 spans 14 amino acids. J gave up 0 bases and V 8 bases, and 3 bases lay outside the gene matches. The germline V gene has CDR1 SNHLY and CDR2 FYNNEI. The CDR3 region is CASETGVSGNTIYF. The CDR3, as DNA: TGTGCCAGCGAGACAGGGGTCTCTGGAAACACCATATATTTT. Full variable domain (remainder filled in from reference TRBV2 and TRBJ1-3): EPEVTQTPSHQVTQMGQEVILRCVPISNHLYFYWYRQILGQKVEFLVSFYNNEISEKSEIFDDQFSVERPDGSNFTLKIRSTKLEDSAMYFCASETGVSGNTIYFGEGSWLTVV.

The chain combines TRBV25-1 with TRBJ1-1; weak D call: TRBD1 (6 bases). CDR3 length equals 15 residues. Deletions cut 4 bases from V and 0 bases from J, with 12 bases between. In germline, CDR1 is MGHDK, CDR2 SYGVNS. CDR3 bases: TGTGCCAGCAGTGCCTCTCAGGGGATGAACACTGAAGCTTTCTTT. Its translation is CASSASQGMNTEAFF.

CDR3 amino acids: CSVEPLGSYGYTF. The DNA of the CDR3 is TGCAGCGTTGAACCCCTAGGCTCCTATGGCTACACCTTC. This sequence joins TRBV29-1 and TRBJ1-2; D gene unclear. The CDR3 consists of 13 residues. The V gene's germline CDR1 is SQVTM and CDR2 ANQGSEA. The V and J ends lost 2 bases and 4 bases respectively, with 11 bases between them.

This chain joins TRBV11-2 and TRBJ2-7; D might be TRBD1 (5 bases). The germline V and J ends were trimmed by 1 base and 2 bases, with 12 bases remaining between them. Germline V gene lookup returns CDR1 SGHAT and CDR2 FQNNGV. The CDR3 length is 15 residues. In DNA, the CDR3 is TGTGCCAGCAGCTTAGTAGGGGCAACAACCTACGAGCAGTACTTC. Translated: CASSLVGATTYEQYF.

The chain is built from TRBV29-1 and TRBJ1-2; TRBD1 matches 7 bases. The V segment lost 7 bases and the J segment 4 bases; nucleotides outside the gene matches: 12. Germline-derived CDR1 and CDR2 are SQVTM and ANQGSEA. CDR3 length: 14 residues. In DNA form, the CDR3 reads TGCAGCGCCATCCCCGCTCGGACAGGCTATGGCTACACCTTC. Protein product: CSAIPARTGYGYTF.

The chain uses TRBV11-2 and TRBJ2-1, with TRBD1 matching over 11 bases. Germline assignment: CDR1 SGHAT and CDR2 FQNNGV. This CDR3 contains 15 residues. The V segment lost 2 bases and the J segment 7 bases; nucleotides outside the gene matches: 4. CDR3 amino acids: CASSLSRDRGNEQFF. CDR3 coding DNA: TGTGCCAGCAGCTTATCACGGGACAGGGGGAATGAGCAGTTCTTC.

The chain couples TRBV3-1 (or the pseudogene TRBV3-2) to TRBJ1-6, with TRBD1 identical over 8 bases. Looked up from germline, CDR1 is LGHDT and CDR2 is YNNKEL (reference sequence). Trimming cost V 7 bases and J 6 bases; bases outside gene matches: 8. The CDR3 consists of 15 residues. The CDR3 reads CASNPGGLVNSPLHF. For the CDR3, the DNA is TGTGCCAGCAACCCAGGGGGCTTAGTTAATTCACCCCTCCACTTT.

CDR3 sequence: CASGGPEGYTF. CDR3 DNA: TGCGCTAGCGGAGGGCCTGAAGGCTACACCTTC. J is TRBJ1-2 and V is TRBV10-1; no definite D call. Germline CDR1 is WNHNN and CDR2 is SYGVQD (reference sequence). This CDR3 spans 11 amino acids.

The chain links TRBV14 to TRBJ2-1; D is perhaps TRBD2 (6 bases). Germline CDR1 and CDR2: SGHDN and FVKESK. V gave up 0 bases and J gave up 6 bases, with 12 bases separating them. CDR3 length: 15 residues. The CDR3 sequence: CASSQDVGLLNEQFF. The CDR3, as DNA: TGTGCCAGCAGCCAAGATGTGGGACTCCTCAATGAGCAGTTCTTC.

The gene calls are TRBV16 and TRBJ1-2, with unresolved D. The V gene's germline CDR1 is KGHSY and CDR2 FQNENV. The CDR3 runs 14 residues. The V gene lost 0 bases and the J gene lost 5 bases, with 10 bases spanning the gap. For the CDR3, the DNA is TGTGCCAGCAGCCAATCAGGCGGAGAGTATGGCTACACCTTC. Translation gives CASSQSGGEYGYTF.

The genes are TRBV5-6 and TRBJ1-1; a weak D match, TRBD1 (5 bases). Trimming left V 2 bases short and J 1 base short, with 9 bases between. The CDR3 runs 14 residues. Germline CDR1 and CDR2: SGHDT and YYEEEE. For the CDR3, the DNA is TGTGCCAGCAGCTTTGGGGGGGGGAACACTGAAGCTTTCTTT. This codes for CASSFGGGNTEAFF.

The chain combines TRBV4-3 with TRBJ1-1, with TRBD1 identical over 11 bases. Trimming cost V 5 bases and J 6 bases; bases outside gene matches: 5. CDR1 and CDR2 (germline): LGHNA, YSLEER. CDR3 length: 14 amino acids. Here the CDR3 DNA reads TGCGCCAGCAGCACGGACAGGGGGCCATCTGAAGCTTTCTTT. This encodes CASSTDRGPSEAFF.

V is TRBV5-1 and J is TRBJ2-1; TRBD1 is a possible D gene (6 bases). Per the germline V gene, CDR1 is SGHRS and CDR2 is YFSETQ. The CDR3 has 14 amino acids. The V and J ends lost 2 bases and 6 bases respectively, with 12 bases between them. The CDR3 DNA is TGCGCCAGCAGCTTCTTGGGGGCTGCCAATGAGCAGTTCTTC. It codes for CASSFLGAANEQFF.

This clone was recorded once. This chain joins TRBV19 and TRBJ1-5; 7 bases map to TRBD1. Trimming at V came to 7 bases and at J to 6 bases, leaving 12 bases not matched to a gene. The CDR3 is 15 residues long. Looked up from germline, CDR1 is LNHDA and CDR2 is SQIVND (reference sequence). CDR3 in DNA: TGTGCCAGTACAATAGGTAACAGGGGAACTCAGCCCCAGCATTTT. Encoded protein: CASTIGNRGTQPQHF. Looking up the rest from reference TRBV19 and TRBJ1-5 gives the full variable domain: DGGITQSPKYLFRKEGQNVTLSCEQNLNHDAMYWYRQDPGQGLRLIYYSQIVNDFQKGDIAEGYSVSREKKESFPLTVTSAQKNPTAFYLCASTIGNRGTQPQHFGDGTRLSIL.

This clone was seen only once. The rearrangement links TRBV6-6 to TRBJ1-2; no reliable D call. Trimming cost V 4 bases and J 2 bases, with 5 bases left between them. Germline values: CDR1 MNHNY, CDR2 SVGAGI (reference sequence). This CDR3 has 12 residues. Here the CDR3 reads CASSLENYGYTF. DNA of the CDR3: TGTGCCAGCAGTTTGGAGAACTATGGCTACACCTTC.

The chain employs TRBV5-4 and TRBJ2-3, with a tentative D call TRBD2 (5 bases). Germline CDR1 reads SGHNT; CDR2 reads YYREEE (reference sequence). Deletions cut 4 bases from V and 0 bases from J, with 12 bases between. CDR3 length: 15 amino acids. This chain's CDR3 is CASSPDWTSTDTQYF. In DNA form, the CDR3 reads TGTGCCAGCAGCCCCGACTGGACTAGCACAGATACGCAGTATTTT.

V gene TRBV24-1 combines with J gene TRBJ1-5, with D tentatively TRBD1 (6 bases). V lost 1 base to trimming and J lost 0 bases, with 18 bases between them. CDR3 length: 19 residues. CDR1 and CDR2 from the germline V gene are KGHDR and SFDVKD. CDR3 in DNA: TGTGCCACCAGTGATTTTCGGGACATCAGAACTTATAGCAATCAGCCCCAGCATTTT. As protein: CATSDFRDIRTYSNQPQHF.

The CDR3 DNA sequence: TGTGCCAGCAGCGGAGAGGGGGGGAATCGTGGGGCTTTCTTT. It yields the protein CASSGEGGNRGAFF. The chain carries TRBV7-9 and TRBJ1-1, with D possibly TRBD1 on 6 matching bases. CDR1 SEHNR and CDR2 FQNEAQ come from the germline V gene (reference sequence). Trimming removed 5 bases at V and 11 bases at J, with 21 bases between. The CDR3 loop spans 14 amino acids.

The chain combines TRBV7-9 with TRBJ1-3; D may be TRBD1 (5 bases). V lost 5 bases, J lost 0 bases, and 8 bases lay in between. The germline V gene has CDR1 SEHNR and CDR2 FQNEAQ (reference sequence). This CDR3 has 14 amino acids. CDR3 protein: CASSAGSSGNTIYF. The CDR3 nucleotides are TGTGCCAGCAGCGCAGGGTCCTCTGGAAACACCATATATTTT.

V and J are TRBV5-1 and TRBJ2-2; D is unresolved. Looked up from germline, CDR1 is SGHRS and CDR2 is YFSETQ. Trimming stripped 5 bases from V and 7 bases from J, with 12 bases between. This CDR3 has 13 residues. The CDR3 DNA sequence: TGCGCCAGCAGTCCCGTCGGCGGCGGGGAGCTGTTTTTT. It codes for CASSPVGGGELFF.

The chain is built from TRBV5-1 and TRBJ2-3; possible D gene TRBD1, 5 bases. V dropped 0 bases and J dropped 5 bases, with 10 bases sitting between them. Germline CDR1 and CDR2: SGHRS and YFSETQ. The CDR3 runs 14 residues. CDR3 sequence (DNA): TGCGCCAGCAGCTTGGAGGGGCGCAGAGATACGCAGTATTTT. Its protein product is CASSLEGRRDTQYF. The full variable domain, in which reference TRBV5-1 and TRBJ2-3 provide the parts outside the CDR3, is KAGVTQTPRYLIKTRGQQVTLSCSPISGHRSVSWYQQTPGQGLQFLFEYFSETQRNKGNFPGRFSGRQFSNSRSEMNVSTLELGDSALYLCASSLEGRRDTQYFGPGTRLTVL.

The chain recombines TRBV19 with TRBJ2-1; 10 bases line up with TRBD2. This CDR3 spans 16 amino acids. Per the germline V gene, CDR1 is LNHDA and CDR2 is SQIVND (reference sequence). The V segment lost 3 bases and the J segment 7 bases; nucleotides outside the gene matches: 9. The CDR3 DNA follows: TGTGCCAGTAGTATTAAAACAGCGGGGGGGGTTAATGAGCAGTTCTTC. This gives the protein CASSIKTAGGVNEQFF.

The genes are TRBV28 and TRBJ1-2; 11 bases are a match to TRBD1. The CDR3 has 13 amino acids. Per germline, CDR1 MDHEN and CDR2 SYDVKM. Here the CDR3 DNA reads TGTGCTCATAACGGACAGGGGGCTGCTGGCTACACCTTC. This encodes CAHNGQGAAGYTF.

The J gene is TRBJ2-3, the V gene TRBV6-2 or TRBV6-3; TRBD2 agrees at 8 bases. The V gene end was trimmed by 5 bases and the J gene end by 2 bases; junction bases not matched to a gene: 15. Germline CDR1 reads MNHEY; CDR2 reads SVGEGT. The CDR3 totals 18 residues. The CDR3 spells CASSPLVFGGGHTDTQYF. In DNA, the CDR3 is TGTGCCAGCAGTCCCTTAGTGTTTGGCGGGGGGCACACAGATACGCAGTATTTT.

The chain joins TRBV11-2 to TRBJ1-2, with a weak D call TRBD1 (5 bases). Trimming stripped 5 bases from V and 0 bases from J, with 7 bases between. Germline V gene lookup returns CDR1 SGHAT and CDR2 FQNNGV. This CDR3 is built from 13 residues. Here the CDR3 DNA reads TGTGCCAGCAGCACGACAGCTAACTATGGCTACACCTTC. Translation: CASSTTANYGYTF. Full variable domain (missing parts from reference TRBV11-2 and TRBJ1-2): EAGVAQSPRYKIIEKRQSVAFWCNPISGHATLYWYQQILGQGPKLLIQFQNNGVVDDSQLPKDRFSAERLKGVDSTLKIQPAKLEDSAVYLCASSTTANYGYTFGSGTRLTVV.